Included here is one T cell receptor (beta chain) sequence, with context. Its antigen is still unknown. Nothing much larger sits one base from this clone, and base qualities are not available. TCRbeta CDR3 regions were amplified from genomic DNA using the immunoSEQ Assay, a bias-controlled multiplex PCR. The original methods were these. The number of nucleated cells in each sample was estimated by amplification of reference gene primers within the assay. Sequence reads were collapsed and filtered to measure the absolute abundance of every unique TCRbeta CDR3 rearrangement. For each sample, productive Simpson clonality was calculated as the square root of Simpson's diversity index across productive rearrangements. TCRdb holds this immuneACCESS table with in-frame rearrangements only. Some clones are missing; in checked studies, unresolved V genes explain under half, and the rest has no known cause. The V and J calls and clone size come from that table; D and trimming were worked out from the DNA. The sample table records under 250,000 clones; 88% of these occur just once. The ten largest clones add up to 1.2% to 1.5% of the sample.

Each collaborating institution followed its own protocols to collect whole blood in K2EDTA tubes. For TCRbeta analysis, collaborator samples were shipped as frozen whole blood, as isolated PBMCs, or as DNA extracted from either sample type. This record comes from a study of blood T cell repertoires in COVID-19 (TCRdb year 2020). Concerning the study at large: The collaborator samples originated in the United States, Italy and Spain and spanned the acute and convalescent phases of COVID-19. The prospective study material was composed of cDNA or gDNA derived from T cells, B-cell-depleted T cells, or PBMCs. Deeply sampled blood TCRbeta repertoires from subjects exposed to, actively infected with, or recovered from COVID-19 were included in the dataset. The repertoires were released in a freely available public database meant as a resource for research on the immune response to SARS-CoV-2. The samples were drawn from two sources: the first 160 participants of the ongoing ImmuneRACE study, and some 1,300 subjects contributed by 6 global collaborators. Sample metadata almost always included a de-identified subject ID, COVID-19 status, age in years and sex. Where HLA class I and class II types were available, the types were taken from metadata supplied by the sample provider, not from assay-based typing. Results and caveats for the whole study, not just this receptor: How much clinical and demographic metadata was included differed by source and by participant, and the metadata was provided uncurated.

V is pared back by 3 bases and J by 5 bases, with 10 bases lying between the germline termini. From cysteine to phenylalanine, the CDR3 is 13 amino acids long. This entry keeps only the CDR3 DNA: 39 bases, framed from base 1. This receptor was taken from a man older than 75 with acute or convalescent COVID-19. The sequenced sample was peripheral blood. The chain couples TRBV12-3 or TRBV12-4 to TRBJ1-2; the D segment cannot be called with confidence. In nucleotides, the sequence is TGTGCCAGCAGTTTTGGGCCCGCGTATGGCTACACCTTC. This is translated as CASSFGPAYGYTF.